Listed below are T cell receptor beta chains from one sample, sequenced in a study of T cell repertoires in ileal Crohn's disease. Sequencing was performed with immunoSEQ multiplex PCR; in TCRdb, only in-frame clones are kept and a portion is missing. This repertoire shows 55,000 to 65,000 clones, about 89% found once; its top ten account for roughly 2%. Sequencing input: ileal tissue. The receptors derive from an adult with Crohn's disease. Each CDR3 is given with its conserved first and last residue. The D gene is left open where the match is weak. Clone size is stated in some rows and not others, as once, few, many or a class when expanded.

d_call clone_size j_call v_call cdr3_aa cdr3_nt
TRBD1 - TRBJ1-4 TRBV27 CASSSTGTGQLFF TGTGCCAGCAGTTCTACCGGGACAGGGCAACTGTTTTTT
TRBD1 - TRBJ1-1 TRBV27 CASSRQGGGTEAFF TGTGCCAGCAGTCGACAGGGTGGGGGCACTGAAGCTTTCTTT
- - TRBJ1-6 TRBV6-6 CASSYQRDNSPLHF TGTGCCAGCAGTTACCAACGGGACAACTCACCCCTCCACTTT
TRBD1 - TRBJ1-5 TRBV19 CASSTGTASNQPQHF TGTGCCAGTAGTACCGGGACAGCAAGCAATCAGCCCCAGCATTTT
TRBD2 - TRBJ2-1 TRBV6-5 CASRWDYLYTEQFF TGTGCCAGCAGATGGGACTACCTGTACACTGAGCAGTTCTTC
TRBD2 - TRBJ2-3 TRBV7-6 CASSLFLAGDDTQYF TGTGCCAGCAGCTTATTCCTAGCGGGAGACGATACGCAGTATTTT
TRBD1 - TRBJ2-7 TRBV5-1 CASSLGGQSLYF TGCGCCAGCAGCTTGGGGGGACAGTCGTTGTACTTC
- - TRBJ1-2 TRBV5-4 CASTLDSGANYGYTF TGTGCCAGCACCCTAGACAGTGGAGCTAACTATGGCTACACCTTC
- - TRBJ1-5 TRBV4-1 CASSRDDSSNQPQHF TGCGCCAGCAGCCGCGATGACAGTAGCAATCAGCCCCAGCATTTT
TRBD1 - TRBJ2-1 TRBV6-5 CASSGQDSYNEQFF TGTGCCAGCAGCGGACAGGATAGCTACAATGAGCAGTTCTTC
- few TRBJ1-5 TRBV28 CASGGEQPQHF TGTGCCAGCGGGGGGGAGCAGCCCCAGCATTTT
TRBD2 - TRBJ2-2 TRBV18 CASSQGTIITNTGELFF TGTGCCAGCTCGCAAGGGACTATTATTACGAACACCGGGGAGCTGTTTTTT
TRBD2 - TRBJ2-3 TRBV27 CASRSLAGVADTQYF TGTGCCAGCAGATCTCTAGCGGGAGTGGCAGATACGCAGTATTTT
TRBD2 - TRBJ2-3 TRBV5-4 CASSGTSTDTQYF TGTGCCAGCAGCGGGACTAGTACAGATACGCAGTATTTT
- - TRBJ2-2 TRBV7-9 CASTLQLGELFF TGTGCCAGCACCTTACAGTTGGGGGAGCTGTTTTTT
TRBD2 - TRBJ2-7 TRBV18 CASSPGLAAYEQYF TGTGCCAGCTCACCAGGACTAGCGGCGTACGAGCAGTACTTC
- - TRBJ2-7 TRBV7-8 CASSLRRLPTYEQYF TGTGCCAGCAGCTTACGGAGACTGCCGACCTACGAGCAGTACTTC
TRBD2 - TRBJ2-2 TRBV9 CASSVRAGLAGVGELFF TGTGCCAGCAGCGTACGGGCGGGACTAGCGGGAGTTGGGGAGCTGTTTTTT
- - TRBJ2-2 TRBV7-9 CASRESSSGTGELFF TGTGCCAGCAGGGAATCCTCCTCGGGCACCGGGGAGCTGTTTTTT
- once TRBJ1-3 TRBV6-1 CASRFLLSGNTIYF TGTGCCAGTCGGTTTTTACTCTCTGGAAACACCATATATTTT
TRBD1 - TRBJ2-4 TRBV13 CASSPGTGGLVKNIQYF TGTGCCAGCAGCCCCGGGACAGGGGGCTTAGTCAAAAACATTCAGTACTTC
- - TRBJ1-1 TRBV4-1 CASSLKTGGNTEAFF TGCGCCAGCAGCCTAAAAACAGGCGGGAACACTGAAGCTTTCTTT
- few TRBJ2-5 TRBV19 CASSTDSTGTQYF TGTGCCAGTAGTACGGACTCGACCGGGACCCAGTACTTC
- - TRBJ1-5 TRBV7-2 CASSYDSRRPQHF TGTGCCAGCAGCTACGACAGCCGGAGGCCCCAGCATTTT
- - TRBJ2-5 TRBV18 CASSPIQETQYF TGTGCCAGCTCACCTATTCAAGAGACCCAGTACTTC
TRBD1 few TRBJ1-1 TRBV29-1 CSVEGQGKVNTEAFF TGCAGCGTTGAGGGACAGGGGAAGGTGAACACTGAAGCTTTCTTT
TRBD1 - TRBJ1-2 TRBV4-1 CASSQPGQGNYGYTF TGCGCCAGCAGCCAACCGGGACAGGGAAACTATGGCTACACCTTC
TRBD1 - TRBJ1-1 TRBV25-1 CASRGDRVFIGNTEAFF TGTGCCAGCAGGGGGGACAGGGTCTTTATTGGGAACACTGAAGCTTTCTTT
TRBD1 - TRBJ1-1 TRBV29-1 CSVKNRGGTEAFF TGCAGCGTAAAAAACAGGGGTGGGACTGAAGCTTTCTTT
- - TRBJ2-7 TRBV27 CASSLSLARYEQYF TGTGCCAGCAGTTTATCGCTTGCCAGATACGAGCAGTACTTC
- - TRBJ1-1 TRBV11-2 CASSLVRGRGEAFF TGTGCCAGCAGCTTAGTCCGGGGTAGAGGTGAAGCTTTCTTT
TRBD1 - TRBJ1-5 TRBV27 CASSPGTGRNQPQHF TGTGCCAGCAGCCCCGGGACAGGGCGCAATCAGCCCCAGCATTTT
TRBD1 - TRBJ1-4 TRBV6-1 CASSDRQGSNEKLFF TGTGCCAGCAGTGACCGACAGGGGAGTAATGAAAAACTGTTTTTT
- few TRBJ1-2 TRBV19 CASSHRDNYGYTF TGTGCCAGTAGTCACAGGGATAACTATGGCTACACCTTC
TRBD1 - TRBJ1-1 TRBV7-9 CASSFRGGRSTEAFF TGTGCCAGCAGCTTTAGAGGGGGCAGGAGCACTGAAGCTTTCTTT
- - TRBJ1-1 TRBV11-2 CASSLAGLNTEAFF TGTGCCAGCAGCTTAGCCGGTCTTAACACTGAAGCTTTCTTT
TRBD1 - TRBJ1-2 TRBV15 CATSRDDYRRTGGSYTF TGTGCCACCAGCAGAGATGATTATCGGAGGACAGGGGGCAGCTACACCTTC
- - TRBJ1-5 TRBV10-3 CAISENSYQPQHF TGTGCCATCAGTGAGAACAGTTATCAGCCCCAGCATTTT
- - TRBJ2-3 TRBV29-1 CSRQGTDTQYF TGCAGCCGCCAGGGCACAGATACGCAGTATTTT
- - TRBJ1-1 TRBV6-1 CASSGSGAFF TGTGCCAGCAGTGGATCCGGGGCTTTCTTT
- - TRBJ2-2 TRBV5-8 CASSMQGNSGELFF TGTGCCAGCAGTATGCAGGGAAACAGCGGGGAGCTGTTTTTT
TRBD1 - TRBJ2-1 TRBV5-1 CASSRGTGFYNEQFF TGCGCCAGCAGCCGAGGGACAGGGTTCTACAATGAGCAGTTCTTC
TRBD1 - TRBJ1-2 TRBV5-4 CASSYMDRGSGGYTF TGTGCCAGCAGCTATATGGACAGGGGGAGCGGGGGCTACACCTTC
- - TRBJ1-1 TRBV27 CASSLTGSPRTEAFF TGTGCCAGCAGTTTAACAGGGTCGCCCCGAACTGAAGCTTTCTTT
- - TRBJ2-1 TRBV10-3 CAISRDFYNEQFF TGTGCCATCAGTCGGGACTTCTACAATGAGCAGTTCTTC
- few TRBJ1-2 TRBV29-1 CSVETGVYGYTF TGCAGCGTTGAGACCGGAGTGTATGGCTACACCTTC
TRBD1 - TRBJ1-2 TRBV28 CASSLGGTVYGYTF TGTGCCAGCAGTTTAGGAGGGACAGTCTATGGCTACACCTTC
TRBD1 once TRBJ2-1 TRBV18 CASSPVGTGIYNEQFF TGTGCCAGCTCACCCGTAGGGACAGGGATCTACAATGAGCAGTTCTTC
- - TRBJ1-5 TRBV6-6 CASSYVGNQPQHF TGTGCCAGCAGTTATGTCGGGAATCAGCCCCAGCATTTT
- few TRBJ2-1 TRBV5-1 CASSLSLQGYNEQFF TGCGCCAGCAGCTTGTCCCTGCAGGGCTACAATGAGCAGTTCTTC
TRBD1 - TRBJ1-2 TRBV15 CATSRDTGGRGYTF TGTGCCACCAGCAGAGATACAGGGGGCCGGGGCTACACCTTC
TRBD2 - TRBJ2-3 TRBV6-5 CASSPAGGGTDTQYF TGTGCCAGCAGTCCCGCGGGAGGGGGCACAGATACGCAGTATTTT
TRBD2 - TRBJ2-1 TRBV7-2 CASSYLSGRGSYNEQFF TGTGCCAGCAGCTACCTCAGCGGGAGGGGTTCGTACAATGAGCAGTTCTTC
- few TRBJ1-1 TRBV5-1 CASSLASGGTEAFF TGCGCCAGCAGCTTGGCCTCGGGGGGCACTGAAGCTTTCTTT